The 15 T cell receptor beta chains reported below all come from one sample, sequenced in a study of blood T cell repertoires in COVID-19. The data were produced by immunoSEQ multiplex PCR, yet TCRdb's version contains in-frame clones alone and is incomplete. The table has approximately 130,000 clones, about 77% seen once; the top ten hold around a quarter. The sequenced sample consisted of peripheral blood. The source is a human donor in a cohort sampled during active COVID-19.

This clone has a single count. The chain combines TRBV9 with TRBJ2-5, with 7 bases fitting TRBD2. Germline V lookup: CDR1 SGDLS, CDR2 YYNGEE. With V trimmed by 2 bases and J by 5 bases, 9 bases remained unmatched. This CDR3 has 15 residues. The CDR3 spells CASSVRGDEWETQYF. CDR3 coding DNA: TGTGCCAGCAGCGTCCGGGGGGACGAATGGGAGACCCAGTACTTC.

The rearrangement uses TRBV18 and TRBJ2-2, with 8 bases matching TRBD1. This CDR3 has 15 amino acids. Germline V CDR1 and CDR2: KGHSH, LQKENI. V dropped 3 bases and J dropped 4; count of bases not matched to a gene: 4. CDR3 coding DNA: TGTGCCAGCTCACCCCAGACAGGGGTCACCGGGGAGCTGTTTTTT. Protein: CASSPQTGVTGELFF.

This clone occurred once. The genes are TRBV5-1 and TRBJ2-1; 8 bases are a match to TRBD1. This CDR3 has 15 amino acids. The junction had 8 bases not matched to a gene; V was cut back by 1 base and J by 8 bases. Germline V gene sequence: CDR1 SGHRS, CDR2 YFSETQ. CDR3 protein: CASSLTGGSIYEQFF. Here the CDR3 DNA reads TGCGCCAGCAGCTTGACAGGGGGTTCAATCTATGAGCAGTTCTTC.

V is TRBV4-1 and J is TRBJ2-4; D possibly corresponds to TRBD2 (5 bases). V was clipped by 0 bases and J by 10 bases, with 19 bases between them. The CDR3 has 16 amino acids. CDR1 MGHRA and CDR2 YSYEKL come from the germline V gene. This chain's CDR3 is CASSQDSNPATGIQYF. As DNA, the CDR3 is TGCGCCAGCAGCCAAGATTCAAACCCGGCTACGGGGATTCAGTACTTC.

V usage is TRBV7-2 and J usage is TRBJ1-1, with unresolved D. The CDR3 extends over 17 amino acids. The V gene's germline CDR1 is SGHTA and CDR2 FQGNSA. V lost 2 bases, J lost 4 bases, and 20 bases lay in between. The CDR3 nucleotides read TGTGCCAGCAGCTTAAGGAAAGGAGGTGGTTCGGGCACTGAAGCTTTCTTT. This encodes CASSLRKGGGSGTEAFF.

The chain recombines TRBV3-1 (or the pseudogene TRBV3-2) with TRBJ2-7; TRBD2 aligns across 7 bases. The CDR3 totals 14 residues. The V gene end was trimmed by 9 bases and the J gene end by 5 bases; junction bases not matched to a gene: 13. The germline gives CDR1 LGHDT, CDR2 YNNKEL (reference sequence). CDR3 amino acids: CASQRGLLGHEQYF. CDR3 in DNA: TGTGCCAGTCAGCGGGGCCTATTGGGCCACGAGCAGTACTTC.

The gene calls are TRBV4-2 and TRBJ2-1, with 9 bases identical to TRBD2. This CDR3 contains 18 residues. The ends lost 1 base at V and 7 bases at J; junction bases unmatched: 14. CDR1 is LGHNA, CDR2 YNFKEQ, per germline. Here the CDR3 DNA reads TGTGCCAGCAGCCAAGCGTATATCGGCGGGGGGGAATTTAATGAGCAGTTCTTC. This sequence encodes CASSQAYIGGGEFNEQFF.

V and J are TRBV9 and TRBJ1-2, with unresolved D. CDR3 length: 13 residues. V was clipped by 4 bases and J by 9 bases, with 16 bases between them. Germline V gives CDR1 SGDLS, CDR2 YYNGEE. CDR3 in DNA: TGTGCCAGCAGCTCAAGTAGGGAGGGTCGCTACACCTTC. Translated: CASSSSREGRYTF.

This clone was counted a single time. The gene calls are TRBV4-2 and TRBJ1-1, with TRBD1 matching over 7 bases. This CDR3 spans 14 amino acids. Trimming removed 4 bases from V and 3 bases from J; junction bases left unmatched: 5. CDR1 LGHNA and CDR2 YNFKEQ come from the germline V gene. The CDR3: CASSLGQQDTEAFF. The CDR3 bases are TGTGCCAGCAGCCTGGGACAGCAGGACACTGAAGCTTTCTTT.

In DNA form, the CDR3 reads TGTGCCAGTAACGAAGGAGGCTATGGCTACACCTTC. It is translated as CASNEGGYGYTF. This chain links TRBV19 with TRBJ1-2, with D uncertain. Trimming shortened V by 7 bases and J by 4 bases, and 10 bases separated the two germline ends. This CDR3 is 12 amino acids long. Germline V CDR1 and CDR2: LNHDA, SQIVND (reference sequence). Filled out from reference TRBV19 and TRBJ1-2, the complete variable domain reads DGGITQSPKYLFRKEGQNVTLSCEQNLNHDAMYWYRQDPGQGLRLIYYSQIVNDFQKGDIAEGYSVSREKKESFPLTVTSAQKNPTAFYLCASNEGGYGYTFGSGTRLTVV.

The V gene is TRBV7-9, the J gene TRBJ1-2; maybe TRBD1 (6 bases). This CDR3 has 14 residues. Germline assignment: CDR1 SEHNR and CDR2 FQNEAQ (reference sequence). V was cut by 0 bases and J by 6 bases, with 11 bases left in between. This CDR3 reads CASSLAAGTNGYTF. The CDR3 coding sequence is TGTGCCAGCAGCTTAGCCGCCGGGACAAATGGCTACACCTTC.

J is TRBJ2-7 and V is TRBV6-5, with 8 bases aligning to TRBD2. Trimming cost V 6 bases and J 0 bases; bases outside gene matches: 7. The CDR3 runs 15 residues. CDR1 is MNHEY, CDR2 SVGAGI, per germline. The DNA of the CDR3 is TGTGCCAGCAGATTAGGTAGCGGGAACTCCTACGAGCAGTACTTC. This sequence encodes CASRLGSGNSYEQYF.

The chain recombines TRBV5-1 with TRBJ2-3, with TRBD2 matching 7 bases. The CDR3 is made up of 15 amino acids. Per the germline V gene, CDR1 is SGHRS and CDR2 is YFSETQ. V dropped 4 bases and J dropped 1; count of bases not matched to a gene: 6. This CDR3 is CASSRTLAGTDTQYF. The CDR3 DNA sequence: TGCGCCAGCAGCCGCACTCTAGCGGGCACAGATACGCAGTATTTT. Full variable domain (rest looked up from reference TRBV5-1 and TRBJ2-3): KAGVTQTPRYLIKTRGQQVTLSCSPISGHRSVSWYQQTPGQGLQFLFEYFSETQRNKGNFPGRFSGRQFSNSRSEMNVSTLELGDSALYLCASSRTLAGTDTQYFGPGTRLTVL.

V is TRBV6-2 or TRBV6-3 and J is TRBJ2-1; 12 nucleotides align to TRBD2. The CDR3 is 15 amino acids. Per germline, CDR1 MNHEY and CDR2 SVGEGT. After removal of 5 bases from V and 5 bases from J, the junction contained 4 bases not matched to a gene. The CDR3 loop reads CASSLAGGGDNEQFF. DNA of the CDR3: TGTGCCAGCAGTCTAGCGGGAGGGGGTGACAATGAGCAGTTCTTC.

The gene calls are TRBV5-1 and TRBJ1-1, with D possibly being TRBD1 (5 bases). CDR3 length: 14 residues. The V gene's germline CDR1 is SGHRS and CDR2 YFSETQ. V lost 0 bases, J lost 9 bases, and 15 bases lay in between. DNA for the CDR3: TGCGCCAGCAGCTTGGGACAGAGAGGCTCTAAAGCTTTCTTT. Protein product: CASSLGQRGSKAFF.